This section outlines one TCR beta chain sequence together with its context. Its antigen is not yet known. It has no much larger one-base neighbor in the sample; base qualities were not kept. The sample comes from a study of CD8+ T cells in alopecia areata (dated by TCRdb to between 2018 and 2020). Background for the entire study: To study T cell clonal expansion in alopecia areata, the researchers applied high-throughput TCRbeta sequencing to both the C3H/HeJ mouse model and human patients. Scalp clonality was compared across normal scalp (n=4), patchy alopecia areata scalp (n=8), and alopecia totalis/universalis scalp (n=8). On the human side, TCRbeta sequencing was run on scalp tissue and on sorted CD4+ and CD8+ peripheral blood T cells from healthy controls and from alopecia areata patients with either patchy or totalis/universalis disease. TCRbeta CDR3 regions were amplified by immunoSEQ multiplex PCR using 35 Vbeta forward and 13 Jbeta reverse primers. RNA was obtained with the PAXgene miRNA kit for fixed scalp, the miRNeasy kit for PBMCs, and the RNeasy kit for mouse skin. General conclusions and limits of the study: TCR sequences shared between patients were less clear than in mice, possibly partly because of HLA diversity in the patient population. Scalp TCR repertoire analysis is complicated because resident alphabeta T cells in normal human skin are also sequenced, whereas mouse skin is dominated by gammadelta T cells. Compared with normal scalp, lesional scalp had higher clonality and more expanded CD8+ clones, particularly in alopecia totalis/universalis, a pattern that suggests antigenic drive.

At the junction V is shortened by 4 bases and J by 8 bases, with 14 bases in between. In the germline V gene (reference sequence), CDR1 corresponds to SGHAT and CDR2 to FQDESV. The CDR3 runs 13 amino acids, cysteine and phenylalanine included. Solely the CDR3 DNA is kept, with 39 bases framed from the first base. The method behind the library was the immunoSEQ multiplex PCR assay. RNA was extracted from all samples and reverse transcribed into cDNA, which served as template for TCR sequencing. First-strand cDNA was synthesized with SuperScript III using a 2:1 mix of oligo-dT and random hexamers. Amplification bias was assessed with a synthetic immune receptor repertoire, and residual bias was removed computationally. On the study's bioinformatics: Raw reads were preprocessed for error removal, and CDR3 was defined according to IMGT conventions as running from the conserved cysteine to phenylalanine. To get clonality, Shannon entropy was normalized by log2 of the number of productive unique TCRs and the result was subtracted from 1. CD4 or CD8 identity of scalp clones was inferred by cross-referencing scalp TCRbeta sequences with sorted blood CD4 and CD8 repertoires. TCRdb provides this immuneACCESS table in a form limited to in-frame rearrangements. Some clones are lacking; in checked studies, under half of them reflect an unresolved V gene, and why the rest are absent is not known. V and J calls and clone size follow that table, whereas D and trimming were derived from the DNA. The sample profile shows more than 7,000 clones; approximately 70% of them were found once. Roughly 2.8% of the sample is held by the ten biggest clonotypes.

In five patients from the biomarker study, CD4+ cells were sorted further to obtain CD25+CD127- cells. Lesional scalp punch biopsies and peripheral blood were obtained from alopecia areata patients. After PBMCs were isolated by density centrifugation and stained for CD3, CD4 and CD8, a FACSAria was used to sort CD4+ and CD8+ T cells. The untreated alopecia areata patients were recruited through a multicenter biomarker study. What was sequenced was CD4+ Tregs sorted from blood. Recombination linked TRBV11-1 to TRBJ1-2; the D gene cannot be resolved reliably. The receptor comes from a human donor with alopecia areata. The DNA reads TGTGCCAGCAGCTCACAGACTCTTATGGGCTACACCTTC. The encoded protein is CASSSQTLMGYTF.